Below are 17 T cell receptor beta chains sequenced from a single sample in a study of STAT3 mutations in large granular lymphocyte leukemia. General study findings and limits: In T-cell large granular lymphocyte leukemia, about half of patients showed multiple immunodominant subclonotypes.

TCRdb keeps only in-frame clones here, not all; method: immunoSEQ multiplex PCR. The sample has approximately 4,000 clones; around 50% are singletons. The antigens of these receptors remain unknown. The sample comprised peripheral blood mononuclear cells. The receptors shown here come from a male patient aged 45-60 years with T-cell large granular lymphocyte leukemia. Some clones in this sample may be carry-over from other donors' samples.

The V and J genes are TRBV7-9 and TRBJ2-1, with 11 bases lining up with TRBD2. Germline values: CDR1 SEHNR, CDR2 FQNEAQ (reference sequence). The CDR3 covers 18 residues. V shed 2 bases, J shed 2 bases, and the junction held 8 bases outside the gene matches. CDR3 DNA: TGTGCCAGCAGCTTACGTAGCGGGAGGGCTGTTACCTACAATGAGCAGTTCTTC. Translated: CASSLRSGRAVTYNEQFF.

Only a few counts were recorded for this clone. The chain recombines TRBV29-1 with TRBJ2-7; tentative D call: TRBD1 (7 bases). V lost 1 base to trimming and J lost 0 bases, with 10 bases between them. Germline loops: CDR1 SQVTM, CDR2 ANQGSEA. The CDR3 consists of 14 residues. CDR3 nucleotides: TGCAGCGTTGAAGGCGGGGACAGCTCCTACGAGCAGTACTTC. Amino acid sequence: CSVEGGDSSYEQYF.

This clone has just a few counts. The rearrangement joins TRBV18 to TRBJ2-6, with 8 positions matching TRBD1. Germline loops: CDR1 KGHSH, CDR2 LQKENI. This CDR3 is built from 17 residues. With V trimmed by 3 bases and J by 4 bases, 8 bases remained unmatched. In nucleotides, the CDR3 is TGTGCCAGCTCACCGATCGCAGGGGGCCCAGGGGCCAACGTCCTGACTTTC. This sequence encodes CASSPIAGGPGANVLTF.

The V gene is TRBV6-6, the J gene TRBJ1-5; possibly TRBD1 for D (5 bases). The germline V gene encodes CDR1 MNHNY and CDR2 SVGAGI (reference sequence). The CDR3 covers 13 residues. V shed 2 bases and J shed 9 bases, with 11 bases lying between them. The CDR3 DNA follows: TGTGCCAGCAGTTACCCGGGGGACTGGCCCCAGCATTTT. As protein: CASSYPGDWPQHF.

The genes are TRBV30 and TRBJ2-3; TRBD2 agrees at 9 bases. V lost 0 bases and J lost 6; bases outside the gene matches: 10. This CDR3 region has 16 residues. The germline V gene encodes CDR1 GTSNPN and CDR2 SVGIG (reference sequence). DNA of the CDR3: TGTGCCTGGAGTGTCGGGGTAGCGGGAGCCCGGGATACGCAGTATTTT. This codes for CAWSVGVAGARDTQYF.

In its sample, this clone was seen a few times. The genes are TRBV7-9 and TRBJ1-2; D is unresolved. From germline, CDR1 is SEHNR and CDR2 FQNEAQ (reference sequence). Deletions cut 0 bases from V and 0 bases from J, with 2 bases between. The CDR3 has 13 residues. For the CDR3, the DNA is TGTGCCAGCAGCTTAGCGGCTAACTATGGCTACACCTTC. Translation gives CASSLAANYGYTF.

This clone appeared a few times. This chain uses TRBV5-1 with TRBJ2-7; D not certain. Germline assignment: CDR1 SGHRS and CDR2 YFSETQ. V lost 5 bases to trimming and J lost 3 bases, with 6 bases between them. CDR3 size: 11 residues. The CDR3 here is CASSFDYEQYF. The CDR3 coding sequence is TGCGCCAGCAGTTTCGACTACGAGCAGTACTTC.

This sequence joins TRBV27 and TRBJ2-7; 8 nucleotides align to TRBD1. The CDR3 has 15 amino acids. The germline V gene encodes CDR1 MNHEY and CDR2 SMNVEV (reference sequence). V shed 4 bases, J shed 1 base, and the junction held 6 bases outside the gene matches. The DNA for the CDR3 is TGTGCCAGCAGTTCAATCGGGACAGGATCCTACGAGCAGTACTTC. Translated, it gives CASSSIGTGSYEQYF.

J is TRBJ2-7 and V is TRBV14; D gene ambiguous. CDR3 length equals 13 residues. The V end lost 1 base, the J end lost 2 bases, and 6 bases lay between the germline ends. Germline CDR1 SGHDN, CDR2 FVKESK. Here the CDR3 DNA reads TGTGCCAGCAGCCAAGGCAGAGCCTACGAGCAGTACTTC. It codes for CASSQGRAYEQYF.

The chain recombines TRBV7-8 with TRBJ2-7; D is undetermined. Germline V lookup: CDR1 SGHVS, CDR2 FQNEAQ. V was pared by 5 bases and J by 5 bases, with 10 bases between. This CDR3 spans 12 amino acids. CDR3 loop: CASSQFGDEQYF. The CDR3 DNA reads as TGTGCCAGCAGCCAATTCGGTGACGAGCAGTACTTC.

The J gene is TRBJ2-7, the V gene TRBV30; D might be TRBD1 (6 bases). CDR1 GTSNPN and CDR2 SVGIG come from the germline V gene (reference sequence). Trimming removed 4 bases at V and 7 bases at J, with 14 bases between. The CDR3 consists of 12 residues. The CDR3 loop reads CAWKGDVREQYF. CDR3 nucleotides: TGTGCCTGGAAGGGGGACGTCCGGGAGCAGTACTTC. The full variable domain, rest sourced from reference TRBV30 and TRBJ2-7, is SQTIHQWPATLVQPVGSPLSLECTVEGTSNPNLYWYRQAAGRGLQLLFYSVGIGQISSEVPQNLSASRPQDRQFILSSKKLLLSDSGFYLCAWKGDVREQYFGPGTRLTVT.

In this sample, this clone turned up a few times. The CDR3 reads CASSFRQGLASYNEQFF. Here the CDR3 DNA reads TGTGCCAGCAGCTTCCGTCAGGGACTGGCTTCCTACAATGAGCAGTTCTTC. This chain connects TRBV7-9 to TRBJ2-1; the D gene is possibly TRBD2 (6 bases). The CDR3 totals 17 residues. Germline-derived CDR1 and CDR2 are SEHNR and FQNEAQ (reference sequence). V lost 3 bases, J lost 1 base, and 16 bases lay in between. Drawing the rest from reference TRBV7-9 and TRBJ2-1, the complete variable domain is DTGVSQNPRHKITKRGQNVTFRCDPISEHNRLYWYRQTLGQGPEFLTYFQNEAQLEKSRLLSDRFSAERPKGSFSTLEIQRTEQGDSAMYLCASSFRQGLASYNEQFFGPGTRLTVL.

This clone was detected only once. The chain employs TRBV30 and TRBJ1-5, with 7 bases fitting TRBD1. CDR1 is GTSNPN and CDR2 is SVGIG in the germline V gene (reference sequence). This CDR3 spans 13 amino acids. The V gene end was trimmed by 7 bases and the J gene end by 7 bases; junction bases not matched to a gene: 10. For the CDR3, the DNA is TGTGCCTTAGGAGAGCAGGGGGAACAGCCCCAGCATTTT. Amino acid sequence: CALGEQGEQPQHF.

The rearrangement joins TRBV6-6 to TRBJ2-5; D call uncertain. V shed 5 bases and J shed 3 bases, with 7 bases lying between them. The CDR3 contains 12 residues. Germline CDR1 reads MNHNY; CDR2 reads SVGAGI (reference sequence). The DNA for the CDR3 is TGTGCCAGCAGTCCCCTTAAAGAGACCCAGTACTTC. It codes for CASSPLKETQYF.

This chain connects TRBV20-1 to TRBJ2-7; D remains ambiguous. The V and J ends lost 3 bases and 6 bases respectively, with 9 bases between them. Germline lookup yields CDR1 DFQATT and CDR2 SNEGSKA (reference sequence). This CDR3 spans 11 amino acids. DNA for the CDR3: TGCAGTGCTAGTAGGACCGTCGAGCAGTACTTC. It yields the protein CSASRTVEQYF.

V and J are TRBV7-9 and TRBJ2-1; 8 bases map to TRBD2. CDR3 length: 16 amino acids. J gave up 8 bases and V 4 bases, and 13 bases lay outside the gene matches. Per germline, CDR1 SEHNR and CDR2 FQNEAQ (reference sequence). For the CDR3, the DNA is TGTGCCAGCAGCTCCCAATCGAGCGGGAGCGGCGATGAGCAGTTCTTC. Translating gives CASSSQSSGSGDEQFF.

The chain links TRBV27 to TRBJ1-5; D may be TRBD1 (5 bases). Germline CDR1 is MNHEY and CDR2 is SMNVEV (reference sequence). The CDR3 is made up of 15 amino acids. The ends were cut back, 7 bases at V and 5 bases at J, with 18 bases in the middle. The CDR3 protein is CASKEGDLAHQPQHF. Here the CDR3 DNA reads TGTGCCAGCAAGGAAGGGGATTTAGCACATCAGCCCCAGCATTTT.